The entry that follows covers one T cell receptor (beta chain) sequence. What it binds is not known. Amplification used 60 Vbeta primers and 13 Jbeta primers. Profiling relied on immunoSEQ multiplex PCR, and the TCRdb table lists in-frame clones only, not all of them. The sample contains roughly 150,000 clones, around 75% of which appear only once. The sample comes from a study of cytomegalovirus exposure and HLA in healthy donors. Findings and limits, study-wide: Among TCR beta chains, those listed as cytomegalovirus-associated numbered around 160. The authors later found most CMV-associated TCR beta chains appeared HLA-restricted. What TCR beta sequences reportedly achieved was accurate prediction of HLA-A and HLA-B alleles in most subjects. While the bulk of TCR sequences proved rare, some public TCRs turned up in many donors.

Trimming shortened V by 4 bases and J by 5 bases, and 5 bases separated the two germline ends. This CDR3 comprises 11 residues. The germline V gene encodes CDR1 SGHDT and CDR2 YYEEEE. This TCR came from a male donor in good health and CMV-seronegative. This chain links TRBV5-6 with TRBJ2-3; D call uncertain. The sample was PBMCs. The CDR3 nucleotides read TGTGCCAGCAGCCGCGGAGATACGCAGTATTTT. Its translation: CASSRGDTQYF.